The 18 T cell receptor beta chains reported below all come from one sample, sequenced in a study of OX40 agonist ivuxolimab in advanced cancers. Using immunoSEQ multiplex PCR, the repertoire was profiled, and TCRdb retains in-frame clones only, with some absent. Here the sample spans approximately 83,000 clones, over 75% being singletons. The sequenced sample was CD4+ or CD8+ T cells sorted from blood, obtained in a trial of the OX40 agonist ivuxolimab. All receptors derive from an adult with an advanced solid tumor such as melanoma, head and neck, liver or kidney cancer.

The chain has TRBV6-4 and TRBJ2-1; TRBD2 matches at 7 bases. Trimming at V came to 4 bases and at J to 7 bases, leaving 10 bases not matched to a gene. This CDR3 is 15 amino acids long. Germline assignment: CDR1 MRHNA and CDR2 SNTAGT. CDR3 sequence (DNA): TGTGCCAGCAGTGGGGGAGTAGCGGGTCTAAATGAGCAGTTCTTC. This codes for CASSGGVAGLNEQFF.

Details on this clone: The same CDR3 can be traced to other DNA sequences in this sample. As DNA, the CDR3 is TGTGCCAGCAGCGCGGGCAGCTCCTACGAGCAGTACTTC. It encodes CASSAGSSYEQYF. The gene calls are TRBV9 and TRBJ2-7; D is unclear. The CDR3 extends over 13 amino acids. V was trimmed by 3 bases and J by 0 bases, leaving 7 bases between them. Germline V gives CDR1 SGDLS, CDR2 YYNGEE.

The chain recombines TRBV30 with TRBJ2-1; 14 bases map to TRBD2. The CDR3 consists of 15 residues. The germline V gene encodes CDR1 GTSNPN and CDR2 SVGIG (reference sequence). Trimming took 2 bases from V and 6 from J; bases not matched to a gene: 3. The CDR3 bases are TGTGCCTGGAGTAGAGGGACTAGCGGGAGCAATGAGCAGTTCTTC. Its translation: CAWSRGTSGSNEQFF.

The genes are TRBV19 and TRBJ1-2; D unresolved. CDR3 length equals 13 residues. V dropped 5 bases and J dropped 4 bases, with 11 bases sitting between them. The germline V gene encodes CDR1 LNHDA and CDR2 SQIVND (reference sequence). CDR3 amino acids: CASSARKGYGYTF. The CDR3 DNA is TGTGCCAGTAGTGCCCGTAAGGGCTATGGCTACACCTTC. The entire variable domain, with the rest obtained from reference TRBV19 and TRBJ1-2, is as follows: DGGITQSPKYLFRKEGQNVTLSCEQNLNHDAMYWYRQDPGQGLRLIYYSQIVNDFQKGDIAEGYSVSREKKESFPLTVTSAQKNPTAFYLCASSARKGYGYTFGSGTRLTVV.

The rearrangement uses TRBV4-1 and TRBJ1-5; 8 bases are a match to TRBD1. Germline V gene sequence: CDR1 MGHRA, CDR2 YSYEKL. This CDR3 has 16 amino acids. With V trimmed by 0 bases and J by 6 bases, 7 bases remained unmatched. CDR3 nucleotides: TGCGCCAGCAGCCAAGATGCGGACAGGGTAGGTCAGCCCCAGCATTTT. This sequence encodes CASSQDADRVGQPQHF.

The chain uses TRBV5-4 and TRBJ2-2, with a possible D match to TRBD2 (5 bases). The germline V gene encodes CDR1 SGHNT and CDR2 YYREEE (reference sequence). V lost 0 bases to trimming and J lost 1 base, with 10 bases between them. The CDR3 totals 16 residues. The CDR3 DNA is TGTGCCAGCAGCTTGGCCGGGATTCAGAACACCGGGGAGCTGTTTTTT. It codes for CASSLAGIQNTGELFF.

The CDR3 coding sequence is TGTGCCAGCAGCTTAGGTCCAGGGGGATGGGGTCAAGAGACCCAGTACTTC. Protein: CASSLGPGGWGQETQYF. The gene calls are TRBV11-1 and TRBJ2-5; 7 nucleotides align to TRBD1. The length of the CDR3 is 17 residues. Germline CDR1 reads SGHAT; CDR2 reads FQDESV (reference sequence). With 1 base clipped from V and 2 bases from J, the junction kept 10 bases outside the gene matches.

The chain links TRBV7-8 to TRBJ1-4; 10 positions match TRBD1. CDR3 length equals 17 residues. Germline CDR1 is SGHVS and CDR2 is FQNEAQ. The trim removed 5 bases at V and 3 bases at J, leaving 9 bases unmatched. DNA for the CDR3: TGTGCCAGCAGCGACCGACAGGGGGCGCGGGCTAATGAAAAACTGTTTTTT. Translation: CASSDRQGARANEKLFF.

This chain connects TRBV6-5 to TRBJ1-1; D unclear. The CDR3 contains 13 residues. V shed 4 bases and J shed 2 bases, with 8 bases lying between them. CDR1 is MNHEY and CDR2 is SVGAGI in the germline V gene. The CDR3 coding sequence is TGTGCCAGCAGTTTCGCGATCAACACTGAAGCTTTCTTT. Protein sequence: CASSFAINTEAFF.

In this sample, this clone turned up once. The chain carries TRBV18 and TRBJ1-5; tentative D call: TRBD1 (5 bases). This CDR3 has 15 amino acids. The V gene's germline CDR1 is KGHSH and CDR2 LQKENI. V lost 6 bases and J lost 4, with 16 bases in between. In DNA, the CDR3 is TGTGCCAGCTCCCCCCCCAGGGAGGGAAATCAGCCCCAGCATTTT. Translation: CASSPPREGNQPQHF.

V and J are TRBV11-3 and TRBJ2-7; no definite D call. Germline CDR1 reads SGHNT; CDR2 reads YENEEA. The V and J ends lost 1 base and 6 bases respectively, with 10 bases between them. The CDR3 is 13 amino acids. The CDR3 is CASSLVAEGEQYF. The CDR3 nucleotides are TGTGCCAGCAGCTTAGTGGCGGAAGGCGAGCAGTACTTC.

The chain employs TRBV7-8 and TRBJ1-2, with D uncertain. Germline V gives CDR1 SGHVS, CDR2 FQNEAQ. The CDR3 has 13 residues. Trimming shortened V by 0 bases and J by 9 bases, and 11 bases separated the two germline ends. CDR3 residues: CASSLAVYDSYTF. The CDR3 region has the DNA TGTGCCAGCAGCTTAGCGGTATACGACAGCTACACCTTC. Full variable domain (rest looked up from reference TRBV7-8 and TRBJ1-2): GAGVSQSPRYKVAKRGQDVALRCDPISGHVSLFWYQQALGQGPEFLTYFQNEAQLDKSGLPSDRFFAERPEGSVSTLKIQRTQQEDSAVYLCASSLAVYDSYTFGSGTRLTVV.

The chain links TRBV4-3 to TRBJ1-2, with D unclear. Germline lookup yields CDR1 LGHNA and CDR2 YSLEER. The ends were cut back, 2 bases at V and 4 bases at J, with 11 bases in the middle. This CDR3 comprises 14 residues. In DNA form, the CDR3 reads TGCGCCAGCAGCCAACCAGGAGTTAGCTATGGCTACACCTTC. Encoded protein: CASSQPGVSYGYTF.

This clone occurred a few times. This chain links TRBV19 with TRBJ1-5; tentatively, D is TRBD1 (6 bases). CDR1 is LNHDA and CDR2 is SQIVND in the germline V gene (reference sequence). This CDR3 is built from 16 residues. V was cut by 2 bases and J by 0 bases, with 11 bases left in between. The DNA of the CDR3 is TGTGCCAGTAGTATATGGACAGCACCTAGCAATCAGCCCCAGCATTTT. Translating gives CASSIWTAPSNQPQHF.

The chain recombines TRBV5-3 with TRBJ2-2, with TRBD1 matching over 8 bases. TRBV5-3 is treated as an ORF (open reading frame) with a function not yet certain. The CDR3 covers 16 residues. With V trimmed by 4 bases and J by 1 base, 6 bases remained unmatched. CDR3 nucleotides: TGTGCCAGAAGCGACTCCGGGACAGGGAACACCGGGGAGCTGTTTTTT. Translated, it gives CARSDSGTGNTGELFF.

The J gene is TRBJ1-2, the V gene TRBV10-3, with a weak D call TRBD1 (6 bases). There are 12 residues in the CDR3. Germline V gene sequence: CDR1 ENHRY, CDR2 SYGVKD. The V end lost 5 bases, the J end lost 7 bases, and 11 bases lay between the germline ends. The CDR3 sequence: CAISRTASGYTF. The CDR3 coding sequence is TGTGCCATCAGTCGGACAGCATCTGGCTACACCTTC.

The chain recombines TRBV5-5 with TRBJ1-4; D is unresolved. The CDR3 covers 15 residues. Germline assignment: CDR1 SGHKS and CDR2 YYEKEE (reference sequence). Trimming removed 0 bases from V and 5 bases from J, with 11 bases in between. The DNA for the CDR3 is TGTGCCAGCAGCTTGGATATCGGAGGGAATGAAAAACTGTTTTTT. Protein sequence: CASSLDIGGNEKLFF.

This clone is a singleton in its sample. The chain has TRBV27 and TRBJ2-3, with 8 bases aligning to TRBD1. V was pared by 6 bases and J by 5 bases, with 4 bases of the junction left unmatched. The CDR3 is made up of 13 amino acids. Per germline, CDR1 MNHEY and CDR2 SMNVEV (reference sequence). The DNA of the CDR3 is TGTGCCAGCAGGGACAGGGTTCAAGATACGCAGTATTTT. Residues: CASRDRVQDTQYF.